This entry describes one TCR beta chain. The target antigen is unknown. The sample is drawn from a study of shared clonotypes between healthy human individuals. Terminally differentiated effector memory CD45RA+ cells were left out of the naive CD8 fraction, which was CD45RO-negative and positively selected for CCR7. Study conclusions and caveats: Sequencing depth was expected to affect clonotype sharing among donors. Clonotype sharing across a handful of donors was observed for about 5.2% of naive CD4 clonotypes.

Profiled with immunoSEQ multiplex PCR; TCRdb holds only in-frame clones, not every one. The data hold around 650,000 clones, with around 96% observed a single time. The germline CDR1 and CDR2 sequences are SGHVS and FQNEAQ. V lost 4 bases, J lost 5 bases, and 8 bases lay in between. CDR3 size: 12 residues. The sequencing sample was made of naive CD8+ T cells sorted from blood. The J gene is TRBJ2-5, the V gene TRBV7-8; D may be TRBD2 (5 bases). The origin of this receptor is a woman under 40 in good health. CDR3 nucleotide sequence: TGTGCCAGCAGCTCCACGGGGGAGACCCAGTACTTC. It yields the protein CASSSTGETQYF.